This T cell receptor (beta chain) was observed in a study of blood T cell repertoires in COVID-19. TCRdb's copy holds only in-frame clones and misses some; the assay was immunoSEQ multiplex PCR. There are just under 100,000 clones in the sample; more than 70% occur only once, and under 15% lies in the top ten. Germline V lookup: CDR1 SGHKS, CDR2 YYEKEE (reference sequence). Losses at the gene ends were 4 bases for V and 7 bases for J; bases not matched to a gene: 6. The CDR3 is made up of 13 amino acids. The source is a woman aged 55 to 70 in a cohort sampled during active or convalescent COVID-19. The rearrangement joins TRBV5-5 to TRBJ2-7, with 9 bases that match TRBD1. Material for sequencing was peripheral blood. CDR3: CASSQGQGGEQYF. The CDR3 nucleotides are TGTGCCAGCAGCCAGGGACAGGGAGGGGAGCAGTACTTC.